The rows below give T cell receptor beta chains drawn from one sample of a study of T cells in Graves' hyperthyroidism and ophthalmopathy. TCRdb reprocessed the multiplex PCR reads with MiXCR, giving one entry per CDR3 protein. This table holds roughly 400,000 distinct CDR3 sequences, around a sixth found once. Sequences were obtained from blood. The receptors originated from a woman between 18 and 30 years old with Graves' hyperthyroidism that later progressed to Graves' ophthalmopathy. Both conserved end residues are part of each CDR3. D genes are given only for firm matches. Clone size is shown for a subset of rows, as once, few, many or a class of expanded clone.

TRBJ2-2,TRBD1,TRBV28,many,16,TGTGCCAGCAGCCGCTGGGGCAGGGGGAATCCCGGGGAGCTGTTTTTT,CASSRWGRGNPGELFF
TRBJ1-4,NA,TRBV20-1,many,15,TGCAGTGCTAGAGATTCAGGGACAAGCAATGAAAAACTGTTTTTT,CSARDSGTSNEKLFF
TRBJ2-7,TRBD1,TRBV28,many,14,TGTGCCAGCAGTAAGACAGGGGCCTCCTACGAGCAGTACTTC,CASSKTGASYEQYF
TRBJ2-5,NA,TRBV4-3,many,16,TGCGCCAGCAGGACCGGGATAGCGGCGCCACAAGAGACCCAGTACTTC,CASRTGIAAPQETQYF
TRBJ1-2,TRBD1,TRBV4-3,NA,14,TGCGCCAGCAGCCAAGAGCCCAGGGGGCGCGGCTACACCTTC,CASSQEPRGRGYTF
TRBJ2-5,NA,TRBV28,many,14,TGTGCCAGCAGTTTAAGTTCTAGTTTCGAGACCCAGTACTTC,CASSLSSSFETQYF
TRBJ2-7,TRBD2,TRBV4-1,NA,18,TGCGCCAGCAGCCAAGGACAAGGACTAGCGTCCCGACCCCGCGAGCAGTACTTC,CASSQGQGLASRPREQYF
TRBJ2-7,TRBD1,TRBV27,NA,14,TGTGCCAGCAGCCGCGGGACAGGAGCCTACGAGCAGTACTTC,CASSRGTGAYEQYF
TRBJ2-1,TRBD1,TRBV6-2/TRBV6-3,many,15,TGTGCCAGCAGTTACTGGGACAGGGTTGGCGATGAGCAGTTCTTC,CASSYWDRVGDEQFF
TRBJ2-7,TRBD1,TRBV27,many,13,TGTGCCAGCAGATTCCGGGACAGGGGCGAGCAGTACTTC,CASRFRDRGEQYF
TRBJ2-7,NA,TRBV20-1,many,14,TGCAGTGCTAGAGATTCGACGGGAGTCTACGAGCAGTACTTC,CSARDSTGVYEQYF
TRBJ1-1,TRBD1,TRBV2,many,15,TGTGCCAGCAGCTCGGACAGGGGGGATTTCACTGAAGCTTTCTTT,CASSSDRGDFTEAFF
TRBJ1-1,NA,TRBV2,NA,13,TGTGCCAGCTGCAAGACAGACTACACTGAAGCTTTCTTT,CASCKTDYTEAFF